A selection of T cell receptor beta chains follows, all from one sample in a study of T-cell memory formation after mild COVID-19. MiXCR, applied by TCRdb to the 5' RACE reads, yields one record per CDR3 protein. This sample carries around 530,000 distinct CDR3 sequences, about 20% of them seen once, and the ten largest clones take roughly 8.1%. Input material: PBMCs or a T cell subset sorted from them (not recorded which). The receptors were gathered from an adult woman who had mild COVID-19 (a few samples of this study predate the infection). Cell type and time point are not known. CDR3s include the opening cysteine and the closing phenylalanine or tryptophan. A D gene is named only where the DNA matches it firmly. Clone size is stated in some rows and not others, as once, few, many or a class when expanded.

>TRBV4-2|TRBD2|TRBJ2-1|-
TGTGCCAGCAGCCAAGACTTTCCAGCGGGAGTTTCGAGGGAGCAGTTCTTC
CASSQDFPAGVSREQFF
>TRBV29-1|-|TRBJ1-1|-
TGCAGCGCCGCCCGGAGTGCCAACACTGAAGCTTTCTTT
CSAARSANTEAFF
>TRBV5-1|TRBD1|TRBJ2-7|-
TGCGCCAGCAGCTGGGACAGCCATATTACCTACGAGCAGTACTTC
CASSWDSHITYEQYF
>TRBV6-2/TRBV6-3|-|TRBJ2-7|-
TGTGCCAGCAGTTCGTCAAAGGGGGAGCAGTACTTC
CASSSSKGEQYF
>TRBV6-5|-|TRBJ2-6|-
TGTGCCAGCAGTTACTCGAGTCCTGGGGCCAACGTCCTGACTTTC
CASSYSSPGANVLTF
>TRBV7-8|TRBD1|TRBJ2-7|few
TGTGCCAGCAGCTTAGCCGGACAGGGGTCGAGCTCCTACGAGCAGTACTTC
CASSLAGQGSSSYEQYF
>TRBV7-9|-|TRBJ1-5|many
TGTGCCAGCAGCTTCAGCTTGGGGACAAGCAATCAGCCCCAGCATTTT
CASSFSLGTSNQPQHF
>TRBV11-2|-|TRBJ2-1|few
TGTGCCAGCAGCCCCATAGGGTCAAGCTCCTACAATGAGCAGTTCTTC
CASSPIGSSSYNEQFF
>TRBV29-1|-|TRBJ2-1|-
TGCAGCGTGGGACAATCCTCCAATGAGCAGTTCTTC
CSVGQSSNEQFF
>TRBV10-3|-|TRBJ2-7|-
TGTGCCAGCCGGGACGAATCCTACGAGCAGTACTTC
CASRDESYEQYF
>TRBV5-6|-|TRBJ2-6|-
TGTGCCAGCAGCTTGATGCAGACCTCTGGGGCCAACGTCCTGACTTTC
CASSLMQTSGANVLTF
>TRBV27|TRBD2|TRBJ2-2|-
TGTGCCAGCGAGGAGCGGGGGAACACCGGGGAGCTGTTTTTT
CASEERGNTGELFF
>TRBV9|TRBD2|TRBJ2-1|-
TGTGCCAGCAGCACTAGCGGGGGGGCCTCCTACAATGAGCAGTTCTTC
CASSTSGGASYNEQFF
>TRBV20-1|-|TRBJ1-1|few
TGCAGTGCTAGAGATGGGCAGGGGAGCACTGAAGCTTTCTTT
CSARDGQGSTEAFF
>TRBV27|TRBD2|TRBJ2-1|few
TGTGCCAGCAGCGGCGGGACTAGCGGGAGGAATGAGCAGTTCTTC
CASSGGTSGRNEQFF
>TRBV5-1|-|TRBJ1-1|few
TGCGCCAGCAGCTCTGACCCTCGGGAGAACACTGAAGCTTTCTTT
CASSSDPRENTEAFF
>TRBV5-1|-|TRBJ2-5|few
TGCGCCAGCAGCTTGGGTCGAGAGGGAGAGACCCAGTACTTC
CASSLGREGETQYF
>TRBV7-8|-|TRBJ2-4|-
TGTGCCAGCAGCCGAGGGGGCAAAAACATTCAGTACTTC
CASSRGGKNIQYF
>TRBV5-6|TRBD1|TRBJ2-7|-
TGTGCCAGCAGCCTCGACAGGGCCACCGGGCAGTACTTC
CASSLDRATGQYF